The present T cell receptor beta chain was sequenced within a study of shared clonotypes between healthy human individuals. Measured with immunoSEQ multiplex PCR; TCRdb has only the in-frame clones, and not every one. The data contain roughly 2,000,000 clones, roughly 93% of them singletons. V lost 5 bases, J lost 5 bases, and 16 bases lay in between. The V gene's germline CDR1 is MNHEY and CDR2 SMNVEV (reference sequence). This CDR3 region has 14 residues. Naive CD8 populations comprised CD45RO-negative cells positively selected for CCR7, excluding terminally differentiated effector memory CD45RA+ cells.

The origin of this receptor is a man in his late teens or twenties in good health. Some clones in this sample may be carry-over from other donors' samples. The chain links TRBV27 to TRBJ2-7; D is perhaps TRBD1 or TRBD2 (5 bases each). The sequenced sample was naive CD8+ T cells from PBMCs. In DNA form, the CDR3 reads TGTGCCAGCAGTACCTCACATGGGACGGACGAGCAGTACTTC. Protein product: CASSTSHGTDEQYF.